The 4 T cell receptor beta chains in this list originate from one sample, sequenced in a study of T-cell memory formation after mild COVID-19 (dated by TCRdb to the early 2020s). The protocol used for the library was 5' RACE. The run used an Illumina NovaSeq 6000. TCRdb reanalyzed the raw reads on its own, using fastp at Q25 for trimming and MiXCR for clone calling, and kept in-frame beta chains. Identical CDR3 proteins give one entry, which carries the most common genes and DNA. Present in this sample are hundreds of thousands of distinct CDR3 sequences, 25% to 30% of which were seen just once. The top ten constitute roughly 12% of the sample. The sequenced sample consisted of PBMCs or a T cell subset sorted from them (not recorded which). These receptors were taken from an adult woman who had mild COVID-19 (a few samples of this study predate the infection). The sample titles of this study are shuffled in the database, so cell type and time point are left out; the donor was told from shared clones.

Only a few counts were recorded for this clonotype. The V call is TRBV4-2, the J call TRBJ2-1; either TRBD1 or TRBD2 may fit D (5 bases each). The V end was cut by 2 bases, the J end by 9 bases, with 11 bases between. The CDR3 extends over 13 amino acids. Germline assignment: CDR1 LGHNA and CDR2 YNFKEQ. In DNA, the CDR3 is TGTGCCAGCAGCCAACGTAGCGACAGTGAGCAGTTCTTC. Encoded protein: CASSQRSDSEQFF.

V and J are TRBV12-3 or TRBV12-4 and TRBJ2-5; D ambiguous. V gave up 3 bases and J gave up 4 bases, with 9 bases separating them. This CDR3 is built from 13 residues. The CDR3 bases are TGTGCCAGCAGTTTTGGGCAGAGAGAGACCCAGTACTTC. It yields the protein CASSFGQRETQYF.

The V and J genes are TRBV6-1 and TRBJ1-6, with a possible D match to TRBD1 (6 bases). V dropped 2 bases and J dropped 9 bases, with 20 bases sitting between them. CDR3 length: 17 amino acids. Germline V gene sequence: CDR1 MNHNS, CDR2 SASEGT. CDR3 protein: CASSEFGPGAGGSPLHF. The CDR3 nucleotides read TGTGCCAGCAGTGAATTCGGTCCGGGGGCTGGTGGTTCACCCCTCCACTTT.

The chain is built from TRBV7-2 and TRBJ2-2, with D unresolved. This CDR3 has 14 residues. The germline V gene encodes CDR1 SGHTA and CDR2 FQGNSA. V shed 5 bases and J shed 6 bases, with 13 bases lying between them. CDR3 region: CASSLRAYPGELFF. The CDR3, as DNA: TGTGCCAGCAGCCTTAGGGCCTATCCCGGGGAGCTGTTTTTT.